The 3 T cell receptor beta chains below were found in one sample sequenced in a study of blood T cell repertoires in COVID-19. Data came from immunoSEQ multiplex PCR; TCRdb stores just in-frame clones and leaves some out. This sample carries about 60,000 clones, roughly 80% of them seen once, and the ten largest clones take around 6.3%. The sequencing sample was made of peripheral blood. These receptors were collected from a man aged 60 to 75 with acute or convalescent COVID-19.

This chain connects TRBV9 to TRBJ2-6; maybe TRBD1 (5 bases). Germline V gene sequence: CDR1 SGDLS, CDR2 YYNGEE. V lost 0 bases, J lost 3 bases, and 7 bases lay in between. The CDR3 is 15 amino acids. Here the CDR3 DNA reads TGTGCCAGCAGCGTAGGTCAGGGTGGGGCCAACGTCCTGACTTTC. It yields the protein CASSVGQGGANVLTF. The full variable domain, completed using reference TRBV9 and TRBJ2-6, is DSGVTQTPKHLITATGQRVTLRCSPRSGDLSVYWYQQSLDQGLQFLIQYYNGEERAKGNILERFSAQQFPDLHSELNLSSLELGDSALYFCASSVGQGGANVLTFGAGSRLTVL.

The V gene is TRBV6-5, the J gene TRBJ1-1, with D uncertain. The CDR3 has 15 amino acids. The germline CDR1 and CDR2 sequences are MNHEY and SVGAGI. Between the trimmed V and J ends, which lost 0 bases and 5 bases, there was a span of 13 bases. The CDR3 sequence: CASSYSFLGITEAFF. CDR3 coding DNA: TGTGCCAGCAGTTACTCGTTCCTCGGGATAACTGAAGCTTTCTTT.

About this clone itself: Other DNA sequences in this sample translate to the same CDR3. The chain recombines TRBV15 with TRBJ1-4; a weak D match, TRBD1 (5 bases). CDR1 is LNHNV, CDR2 YYDKDF, per germline (reference sequence). Trimming took 1 base from V and 7 from J, leaving 10 bases between them. The CDR3 contains 14 residues. The CDR3: CATSRGGVGEKLFF. DNA for the CDR3: TGTGCCACCAGCAGAGGGGGCGTAGGTGAAAAACTGTTTTTT.